This T cell receptor (beta chain) was retrieved from a study of CD8+ T cells in alopecia areata. Extracted from the samples, RNA was reverse transcribed into cDNA to serve as the sequencing template. Data came from immunoSEQ multiplex PCR; TCRdb stores just in-frame clones and leaves some out. The sample gives 70,000 or so clones, 50% to 75% of which show up once; roughly 18% is in the top ten. In this sample, this clone turned up a few times. Its antigen is unidentified. PBMC-derived CD4+ and CD8+ T cells were sorted. Points from the study as a whole: Higher clonality was seen in lesional scalp than in normal scalp, especially in alopecia totalis/universalis.

CDR1 SQVTM and CDR2 ANQGSEA come from the germline V gene. V was clipped by 7 bases and J by 3 bases, with 6 bases between them. The CDR3 runs 10 residues. The V and J genes are TRBV29-1 and TRBJ2-5; D remains unclear. The receptor's source is a human donor with alopecia areata. The sequencing here drew on CD8+ T cells sorted from blood, taken at week 0. CDR3 loop: CSGLEETQYF. The CDR3 region has the DNA TGCAGCGGGCTAGAAGAGACCCAGTACTTC.